Below, 14 T cell receptor beta chains from the same sample are listed, as sequenced in a study of blood T cell repertoires in COVID-19. Using immunoSEQ multiplex PCR, the repertoire was profiled, and TCRdb retains in-frame clones only, with some absent. The table has over 300,000 clones, roughly 88% seen once; the top ten hold under 2.5%. Input material: PBMCs or T cells enriched from blood (not recorded which). These receptors were collected from a man aged 25-45 years who had recovered from COVID-19.

The chain combines TRBV7-9 with TRBJ2-3; D gene unclear. Germline assignment: CDR1 SEHNR and CDR2 FQNEAQ (reference sequence). V lost 7 bases, J lost 1 base, and 15 bases lay in between. This CDR3 is 15 amino acids long. The CDR3, as DNA: TGTGCCAGCACCTCCGACTCAAGAGGCACAGATACGCAGTATTTT. It encodes CASTSDSRGTDTQYF.

The chain's CDR3 is CATSDFDKAEAFF. The CDR3 bases are TGTGCCACCAGTGACTTCGACAAAGCTGAAGCTTTCTTT. J is TRBJ1-1 and V is TRBV24-1, with unresolved D. CDR3 length: 13 amino acids. Germline loops: CDR1 KGHDR, CDR2 SFDVKD. Deletions cut 4 bases from V and 6 bases from J, with 11 bases between.

V usage is TRBV4-3 and J usage is TRBJ2-3; TRBD2 aligns across 10 bases. Germline CDR1 is LGHNA and CDR2 is YSLEER. Trimming took 1 base from V and 3 from J; bases not matched to a gene: 13. The CDR3 consists of 19 residues. The CDR3 nucleotides are TGCGCCAGCAGCCAAGCCACACCCCCCAGCGGGGGGGGTACAGATACGCAGTATTTT. Translation gives CASSQATPPSGGGTDTQYF.

The chain is built from TRBV6-6 and TRBJ2-7; D is undetermined. This CDR3 is built from 13 residues. In germline, CDR1 is MNHNY, CDR2 SVGAGI (reference sequence). V lost 4 bases and J lost 3, with 10 bases in between. The DNA of the CDR3 is TGTGCCAGCAGTTTCCAGGCGAACTACGAGCAGTACTTC. Its protein is CASSFQANYEQYF.

This rearrangement joins TRBV19 to TRBJ1-5; 7 bases agree with TRBD1. The CDR3 covers 15 residues. CDR1 is LNHDA, CDR2 SQIVND, per germline (reference sequence). Trimming cost V 4 bases and J 6 bases; bases outside gene matches: 9. CDR3 DNA sequence: TGTGCCAGTAGTAATCTCGGACAGGTGGGTCAGCCCCAGCATTTT. Translating gives CASSNLGQVGQPQHF.

The V call is TRBV5-1, the J call TRBJ1-1, with 7 bases identical to TRBD1. The CDR3 runs to 14 residues. Germline V gene lookup returns CDR1 SGHRS and CDR2 YFSETQ. V lost 1 base, J lost 9 bases, and 9 bases stayed unmatched. CDR3 nucleotide sequence: TGCGCCAGCAGCTTGACCAGACAGGGCCCCCAAGCTTTCTTT. Its protein product is CASSLTRQGPQAFF.

The genes are TRBV19 and TRBJ1-4, with D hard to call. Trimming cost V 5 bases and J 5 bases, with 15 bases left between them. The CDR3 loop spans 15 amino acids. Germline V gene lookup returns CDR1 LNHDA and CDR2 SQIVND (reference sequence). This CDR3 is CASSLALGVNEKLFF. In DNA form, the CDR3 reads TGTGCCAGTAGTCTGGCTCTGGGAGTAAATGAAAAACTGTTTTTT.

The chain has TRBV6-5 and TRBJ2-1; D may be TRBD2 (6 bases). V gave up 0 bases and J gave up 2 bases, with 11 bases separating them. The CDR3 spans 16 residues. CDR1 MNHEY and CDR2 SVGAGI come from the germline V gene. Here the CDR3 DNA reads TGTGCCAGCAGTTACTCGGCGAGCGGGCCCTACAATGAGCAGTTCTTC. Translating gives CASSYSASGPYNEQFF.

In its sample, this clone was seen a few times. The V and J genes are TRBV4-3 and TRBJ2-1; TRBD1 matches at 9 bases. V lost 2 bases and J lost 7; bases outside the gene matches: 9. The germline gives CDR1 LGHNA, CDR2 YSLEER. This CDR3 has 16 residues. This CDR3 reads CASSQYRDRVRNEQFF. CDR3 nucleotide sequence: TGCGCCAGCAGCCAATACCGGGACAGGGTCAGGAATGAGCAGTTCTTC.

The chain combines TRBV7-2 with TRBJ1-3; D is uncertain. Trimming removed 3 bases from V and 2 bases from J, with 8 bases in between. This CDR3 is 14 amino acids long. Germline CDR1 SGHTA, CDR2 FQGNSA. In DNA form, the CDR3 reads TGTGCCAGCAGCTTGGCGGGCACTGGAAACACCATATATTTT. This gives the protein CASSLAGTGNTIYF.

The J gene is TRBJ1-2, the V gene TRBV9; 7 positions match TRBD1. Germline CDR1 reads SGDLS; CDR2 reads YYNGEE. With V trimmed by 2 bases and J by 8 bases, 9 bases remained unmatched. The CDR3 extends over 14 amino acids. The CDR3 DNA follows: TGTGCCAGCAGCGTGACAGGGAACGATTTCGGCTACACCTTC. This sequence encodes CASSVTGNDFGYTF.

Note on this clone: The sample carries other DNA sequences with the same CDR3. This chain connects TRBV7-9 to TRBJ2-5; D remains unclear. Germline V lookup: CDR1 SEHNR, CDR2 FQNEAQ (reference sequence). The V gene lost 4 bases and the J gene lost 2 bases, with 2 bases spanning the gap. This CDR3 contains 11 residues. The CDR3: CASSSQETQYF. CDR3 DNA: TGTGCCAGCAGCTCTCAAGAGACCCAGTACTTC.

The J gene is TRBJ1-1, the V gene TRBV2; D is possibly TRBD1 (6 bases). This CDR3 spans 13 amino acids. V was pared by 1 base and J by 10 bases, with 13 bases between. CDR1 SNHLY and CDR2 FYNNEI come from the germline V gene. The DNA for the CDR3 is TGTGCCAGCAGTGAAGGATTAGGGACACTAGCTTTCTTT. It specifies CASSEGLGTLAFF.

CDR3 DNA: TGTGCCAGCGCTAAGAACACTGAAGCTTTCTTT. Protein product: CASAKNTEAFF. The V gene is TRBV2, the J gene TRBJ1-1; D unresolved. Germline CDR1 is SNHLY and CDR2 is FYNNEI. V shed 8 bases and J shed 1 base, with 5 bases lying between them. The CDR3 extends over 11 amino acids.